The present TCR beta chain was sequenced within a study of cytomegalovirus exposure and HLA in healthy donors (dated 2017 in TCRdb). Describing the broader study: In an earlier analysis of 587 of the donors, roughly 300 Gb of sequence data and 117 million unique TCR beta sequences from about 190 million T cells were reported. An early release that covered approximately 600 HLA-typed donors contained approximately 320 gigabases of sequencing data and 70 million to 100 million unique TCR sequences. Of the roughly 400 genotyped donors, less than 90% were placed in the genetic ancestry cluster associated with self-reported Caucasian donors. The study aimed to test whether cataloging public T cell receptors could reveal signatures of past pathogen exposure. The study profiled the T cell repertoires of hundreds of subjects by immunosequencing and related them to cytomegalovirus serostatus. In addition to the first cohort of about 650 subjects, a separate validation cohort of over 90 different subjects was used. The study combined high-throughput TCR immunosequencing, statistical association of individual TCRs with disease status, and machine learning to predict cytomegalovirus infection status. In a later analysis, previously published TCR beta repertoires from 550 to 750 donors were re-analyzed and high-resolution HLA genotyping was added so that TCR occurrence patterns could be studied. Rather than using new phenotypic data, the later analysis identified candidate immune exposures from TCR beta sequences and from how often those sequences occurred across donors. An earlier analysis of 450 to 750 of the donors used high-throughput TCR beta sequencing to judge whether each TCR beta V gene segment behaved as functional or pseudogenic. Donor age, sex, ethnicity and CMV serostatus were compiled alongside the repertoire data. In a later genetic analysis, genome-wide SNP genotypes for about 65% of the roughly 670 donors were used, and that subset was treated as a discovery cohort. Every repertoire in the discovery cohort had been generated on one and the same sequencing platform. HLA typing included class I and class II loci at four-digit resolution. Typing coverage varied by locus: about 620-630 donors for A, B, C, DRB1 and DQB1; around 560 for DQA1; more than 600 for DPA1; some 470 for DPB1. Roughly five DR-DQ haplotypes were handled as single units for association and clustering because linkage in the cohort was strong. Among a few hundred genotyped donors of the cohort, an average of around 240,000 unique TCR beta nucleotide sequences were sequenced per donor, around 20% of them non-productive.

As concerns this clone: What this receptor recognizes is not known. Base qualities are not provided; no much larger clone lies one nucleotide away.

CDR1 and CDR2 (SGHRS, YFSETQ) derive from the germline V gene. V lost 1 base and J lost 2 bases; the stretch between them is 9 bases long. The CDR3 holds 14 amino acids from the cysteine to the phenylalanine. The CDR3 DNA has 42 bases and is translated from base 1. In total, just over 650 healthy bone marrow donors made up the cohort. At the time of sampling, every cohort member was nominally healthy, though immune exposures that went unrecorded were likely present. The donor was CMV seronegative and was included in the group of a few hundred seronegative cohort members. A peripheral blood sample was collected from each donor, and TCR beta sequencing was performed on peripheral blood mononuclear cells. Genomic DNA extraction from the blood cell samples was performed with the Qiagen DNeasy Blood Extraction Kit. The research as a whole found: Across donors, most TCR sequences were observed very rarely, whereas some public TCRs were present in many individuals. Correlated functional status among segregating V segments might be attributable to linkage disequilibrium, but an unknown experimental factor could not be ruled out. In both the original and validation cohorts, the classifier was reported to diagnose cytomegalovirus status with high specificity and sensitivity. A group of highly shared sequence variants was considered likely to be a technical artifact of the sequencing pipeline. Compared with equally common non-associated chains, HLA-associated TCR beta chains in a later analysis were more clonally expanded and had lower generation probabilities. Assigning TCR associations to individual alleles was difficult when HLA alleles, especially DR and DQ, strongly co-occurred. A later genetic analysis reported fewer N-insertions in productive TCRs among donors in an Asian-associated ancestry cluster than the roughly 690-donor mean. Presence/absence analyses assumed roughly uniform sequencing depth across donors, an assumption that may not hold. A total of fewer than 200 TCR beta chains were listed by the study as associated with cytomegalovirus. HLA typing was unavailable for some donors at each locus, so association tests used only the typed subset. For the cohort, immune exposure information was limited to CMV serostatus. V-gene and J-gene trimming of TCR beta chains was associated with a missense DCLRE1C variant in a later genetic analysis, and the association was replicated in an independent cohort. In a later analysis, several top co-occurrence clusters were reported to appear linked to parvovirus B19, influenza, CMV and Epstein-Barr virus. In a later analysis, most CMV-associated TCR beta chains were found to appear HLA-restricted, with HLA associations seemingly driven largely by CMV exposure. A further reported finding was that TCR beta sequences accurately predicted the HLA-A and HLA-B alleles for most subjects in the first cohort. Because the 87-base-pair reads could not distinguish some IMGT-functional V segments, including TRBV6-2 and TRBV6-3, those segments were excluded. At a false discovery rate of 0.05, a later analysis linked some 17,000 TCR beta sequences to specific HLA alleles. Because counts were too low, around 17 rarely observed V segments, including chromosome 9 orphons, were left out of the earlier analysis of approximately 580 of the donors. In vitro tests confirmed that three of the cytomegalovirus-associated TCR beta chains recognize cytomegalovirus antigens. In a later analysis, the rate of TCR association differed among HLA loci, with DRB1 alleles having the most associated TCRs and HLA-C alleles having the fewest. The cohort was sequenced for TCR beta chains only, and without alpha or paired-chain data the features that could be detected were limited. An earlier analysis of approximately 600 of the donors showed that most TCR beta V segments appeared in productive rearrangements either about 90% or about 30% of the time, which broadly matched IMGT annotations. According to the authors, the approach could potentially be generalized to other disease states and immunological phenotypes.

The library was made by the immunoSEQ multiplex PCR assay. For the multiplex PCR, a mixture combining 60 forward primers for TCR Vbeta segments and 13 reverse primers for TCR Jbeta segments was used. The CDR3 region of rearranged TCR beta genes was amplified from genomic DNA with a multiplex PCR assay. The amplified TCR beta libraries were sequenced on the Illumina HiSeq System as 87-base-pair reads. The original methods were these. A later analysis tallied roughly 76 million unique TCR beta chains across the roughly 610 repertoires, and around 12 million of those chains were shared by two or more donors. Raw reads were error-corrected and collapsed into unique sequences by a nearest-neighbor algorithm in which closely related sequences were merged to remove PCR and sequencing errors. To assign V, D and J gene segments, CDR3 sequences were aligned to IMGT reference sequences. For a sequence to be retained, a match of at least six nucleotides to both a V gene segment and a J gene segment was required. Rearrangements were called productive when the CDR3 lacked stop codons and stayed in frame with V and J; all others were non-productive. CDR3 was defined according to IMGT convention as the region running from the second conserved V-encoded cysteine to the conserved J-encoded phenylalanine. In an earlier analysis of around 600 of the donors, sequences lacking an unambiguous match to a single V gene segment were excluded. An earlier analysis of about 590 of the donors classified V segments as functional when productive rearrangements were above 56.7% and as segregating when the standard deviation between donors was above 5%. A statistical classification framework was developed to diagnose cytomegalovirus status using the catalog of TCR beta chain sequences. V and J gene assignment, in a later analysis, came from comparing TCR nucleotide sequences with IMGT/GENE-DB human TR gene sequences. A later analysis assigned CDR3 sequences and most-parsimonious VDJ recombination scenarios with the TCRdist pipeline. In a later analysis, every TCR beta chain was defined by the combination of its CDR3 amino acid sequence and its V-gene family, and reads without a unique V-gene family were dropped. As a way to deal with suspected cross-contamination and a sequencing artifact, a later analysis dropped hundreds of nucleotide sequences that were highly shared and had low generation probability. In a later analysis, a clonal expansion index was calculated for each public chain from normalized within-repertoire ranks of inferred template counts. In a later analysis, generation probabilities were computed using a VDJ recombination model fitted to out-of-frame rearrangements, and the results were checked against IGoR. In a later analysis, TCR-TCR, TCR-HLA and TCR-CMV co-occurrence was scored with hypergeometric tests, and a repertoire-size bias correction was applied to TCR pairs. In a later analysis, false discovery rates were estimated by permuting HLA or CMV assignments 20 times. A later analysis grouped co-occurring TCRs with DBSCAN, adding TCRdist sequence similarity when clustering within HLA-allele-positive subsets. Co-occurrence clustering excluded repertoires with fewer than 30,000 or more than 120,000 public chains, plus five with anomalous nucleotide sharing. The clones in this table, taken by TCRdb from immuneACCESS, are in-frame only. Not every clone is retained; where verified, under half of the shortfall comes from an unresolved V gene, and the cause of the rest is unknown. D and trimming were read from the DNA, whereas the V and J calls and clone size are those reported in that table. The sample table contains about 140,000 clones; only one count was recorded for around 81% of them. The ten largest clones represent around 2.4% of the sample.

Recombination connected TRBV5-1 to TRBJ2-5; D gene: possibly TRBD2, on 5 matching bases. Sequencing was carried out using PBMCs. This sequence originates from a man aged 45-65 years in good health and CMV-seronegative. The DNA sequence is TGCGCCAGCAGCTTGAGCGGCCCTCAAGAGACCCAGTACTTC. Translated, it reads CASSLSGPQETQYF.